These 5 T cell receptor beta chains share one sample of origin, sequenced in a study of blood T cell repertoires in COVID-19 (TCRdb year 2020). The method behind the library was the immunoSEQ multiplex PCR assay. Held by TCRdb, this immuneACCESS table contains in-frame sequences only and omits some clones. Under half of the omission traces to an unresolved V gene where checked; the cause of the rest is unknown. This sample lists approximately 480,000 clones; 87% were detected once. Around 0.7% of the sample rests with the top ten. The specimen was PBMCs or T cells enriched from blood (not recorded which). The receptors were sampled from a woman younger than 30 who had recovered from COVID-19.

This chain joins TRBV12-5 and TRBJ2-5; D gene unclear. Trimming removed 7 bases at V and 6 bases at J, with 21 bases between. There are 15 residues in the CDR3. Germline V CDR1 and CDR2: LGHNT, FRNRAP. For the CDR3, the DNA is TGTGCTAGTGCCCTTGAGGCTCCCGCCCCAAAGACCCAGTACTTC. This translates into CASALEAPAPKTQYF.

This rearrangement joins TRBV5-1 to TRBJ2-2, with D tentatively TRBD1 (5 bases). The CDR3 has 15 residues. Per germline, CDR1 SGHRS and CDR2 YFSETQ. V lost 0 bases and J 4 bases, leaving 10 bases between the germline ends. DNA of the CDR3: TGCGCCAGCAGCTTGGCTATAGGGGCCACCGGGGAGCTGTTTTTT. It codes for CASSLAIGATGELFF.

The V call is TRBV6-1, the J call TRBJ1-5; D gene uncertain. Germline V gives CDR1 MNHNS, CDR2 SASEGT. CDR3 length: 16 amino acids. With 0 bases removed from V and 11 bases from J, the gap between germline ends came to 20 bases. The CDR3 nucleotides read TGTGCCAGCAGTGAAGCACGGGGTTTGGAGGTTTTTGCCCAGCATTTT. It codes for CASSEARGLEVFAQHF.

In this sample, this clone turned up once. This chain connects TRBV30 to TRBJ2-2; the match to TRBD1 covers 7 bases. The trim removed 5 bases at V and 4 bases at J, leaving 10 bases unmatched. The CDR3 spans 15 residues. Looked up from germline, CDR1 is GTSNPN and CDR2 is SVGIG (reference sequence). The CDR3 bases are TGTGCCTGGGCTACAGGGGCCGCGGGCACCGGGGAGCTGTTTTTT. As protein: CAWATGAAGTGELFF.

The rearrangement links TRBV6-5 to TRBJ1-1; no firm D call. V lost 8 bases, J lost 8 bases, and 18 bases lay in between. Germline V gene data show CDR1 as MNHEY and CDR2 as SVGAGI. CDR3 length: 13 amino acids. The chain's CDR3 is CASRPGSLLEAFF. CDR3 DNA sequence: TGTGCCAGCCGACCGGGTAGCTTATTAGAAGCTTTCTTT.